A selection of T cell receptor beta chains follows, all from one sample in a study of blood T cells in healthy people across ages. MiXCR, applied by TCRdb to the 5' RACE reads, yields one record per CDR3 protein. This sample carries more than 800,000 distinct CDR3 sequences, around 28% of them seen once, and the ten largest clones take 17%. Sequencing was carried out using blood. The receptors originated from a woman aged 80 or over in good health. Both conserved end residues are part of each CDR3. Fields, in order: clone size, J gene, D gene, V gene, CDR3 DNA, CDR3 protein. A D gene is named only where the DNA matches it firmly. The size entry is marked missing in some rows and otherwise reads once, few, many or a size class.

many | TRBJ2-1 | TRBD1 | TRBV11-3 | TGTGCCAGCAGAAGGGACAGGGGCAATGAGCAGTTCTTC | CASRRDRGNEQFF
. | TRBJ1-2 | . | TRBV27 | TGTGCCAGCAAAATGAGGGCAGAGGCTGGCTATGGCTACACCTTC | CASKMRAEAGYGYTF
many | TRBJ2-5 | TRBD1 | TRBV29-1 | TGCAGCGTTTCCGGGACAGGGGGTCAGGAGACCCAGTACTTC | CSVSGTGGQETQYF
many | TRBJ2-3 | . | TRBV7-2 | TGTGCCAGCAGCCAACGGGCTATAGGGAGAGATACGCAGTATTTT | CASSQRAIGRDTQYF
many | TRBJ2-5 | . | TRBV19 | TGTGCCAGTAGTATCCAGGAGGGGTCAGAGACCCAGTACTTC | CASSIQEGSETQYF
many | TRBJ1-2 | . | TRBV7-8 | TGTGCCAGCAGCTTAGGCCAGACAGGCTATGGCTACACCTTC | CASSLGQTGYGYTF
many | TRBJ1-2 | . | TRBV20-1 | TGCAGTGCTAGAGATAGAAGAGAATATGGCTACACCTTC | CSARDRREYGYTF
. | TRBJ1-2 | . | TRBV7-2 | TGTGCCAGCAGCTTAGCGGACCACCGGGGCTACACCTTC | CASSLADHRGYTF
few | TRBJ2-2 | . | TRBV5-1 | TGCGCCAGCAGCTTGATCAAGCGCGGCACCGGGGAGCTGTTTTTT | CASSLIKRGTGELFF
many | TRBJ2-5 | TRBD2 | TRBV29-1 | TGCAGCGTGAAACTAGCGGGGGCTCAGGGGACCCAGTACTTC | CSVKLAGAQGTQYF
. | TRBJ1-2 | . | TRBV6-6 | TGTGCCAGCAGGGAGTCCGCAGATCGACGGGGTTATGGCCACACCTTC | CASRESADRRGYGHTF
few | TRBJ1-6 | . | TRBV10-2 | TGCGCCAGCCACGGGGCCCCAAATTCACCCCTCCACTTT | CASHGAPNSPLHF
many | TRBJ2-1 | . | TRBV4-1 | TGCGCCAGCAGCCAAGTAATCAGGCGCCGGGGGAGCTCCTACAATGAGCAGTTCTTC | CASSQVIRRRGSSYNEQFF
many | TRBJ1-2 | . | TRBV4-3 | TGCGCCAGCAGCCTCGGTGCTGCCTTAACGTCAACAGGCTACACCTTC | CASSLGAALTSTGYTF
. | TRBJ2-1 | TRBD1 | TRBV24-1 | TGTGCCACCAGTGACTTGGGACAGGGGAAGGGCTCCTACAATGAGCAGTTCTTC | CATSDLGQGKGSYNEQFF
. | TRBJ1-1 | . | TRBV7-2 | TGTGCCAGCAGCCCGGGGCGACAAACTGAAGCTTTCTTT | CASSPGRQTEAFF
. | TRBJ1-1 | . | TRBV14 | TGTGCCAGCAGCCTTGGGGGACGGGCCCAAGCTTTCTTT | CASSLGGRAQAFF
few | TRBJ1-1 | . | TRBV11-2 | TGTGCCAGCAGCTTCTACGGCCTGGGAGGGGGGAGAGACACTGAAGCTTTCTTT | CASSFYGLGGGRDTEAFF
many | TRBJ2-5 | TRBD2 | TRBV6-5 | TGTGCCAGCAGTTTGGGACTAGGGAAGACCCAGTACTTC | CASSLGLGKTQYF
. | TRBJ1-1 | . | TRBV20-1 | TGCAGTGCTAGGGGGGTGAGTAGTACTGAAGCTTTCTTT | CSARGVSSTEAFF
few | TRBJ1-6 | . | TRBV14 | TGTGCCAGCAGCCAATCTAGGGGTAACAATTCACCCCTCCACTTT | CASSQSRGNNSPLHF
few | TRBJ2-3 | TRBD2 | TRBV24-1 | TGTGCCACCAGTGCTAGCGGGGGCACAGATACGCAGTATTTT | CATSASGGTDTQYF
many | TRBJ2-5 | TRBD1 | TRBV12-3/TRBV12-4 | TGTGCCAGCAGAGGACAGGGAAAAGAGACCCAGTACTTC | CASRGQGKETQYF
many | TRBJ1-4 | . | TRBV12-3/TRBV12-4 | TGTGCCAGCAGTCCGGGGCAGGGTGGGGGAAAACTGTTTTTT | CASSPGQGGGKLFF
many | TRBJ2-3 | TRBD2 | TRBV4-3 | TGCGCCAGCAGCCAAGAAGTGATAGCGGGGGGTGATACGCAGTATTTT | CASSQEVIAGGDTQYF
. | TRBJ2-5 | TRBD2 | TRBV4-1 | TGCGCCAGCAGCCAAGACCGGACTAGCCCAGAGACCCAGTACTTC | CASSQDRTSPETQYF
many | TRBJ2-5 | TRBD2 | TRBV6-1 | TGTGCCAGCAGTGTGGAGGGGGTTAGCGGGGGGGCGTCCCAGTACTTC | CASSVEGVSGGASQYF
many | TRBJ1-2 | TRBD1 | TRBV7-2 | TGTGCCAGCAGCTCTACAGAAAGGGACAGAAAACGTCGTGGCTACACCTTC | CASSSTERDRKRRGYTF
few | TRBJ2-1 | TRBD2 | TRBV11-2 | TGTGCCAGCAGCTTAGGGGGACTAACGTCCAATGAGCAGTTCTTC | CASSLGGLTSNEQFF
. | TRBJ2-7 | . | TRBV18 | TGTGCCGGCTCACCAGACAGGCACGAGCAGTACTTC | CAGSPDRHEQYF
many | TRBJ2-5 | . | TRBV9 | TGTGCCAGCAGCGTTCAAGCAGGGCGCCAAGAGACCCAGTACTTC | CASSVQAGRQETQYF